This T cell receptor beta chain stems from a study of blood T cell repertoires in COVID-19 (dated by TCRdb to 2020 to 2022). For the study in its entirety: The collaborator samples originated in the United States, Italy and Spain and spanned the acute and convalescent phases of COVID-19. The dataset comprised deeply sampled blood TCRbeta repertoires from subjects exposed to, actively infected with, or recovered from COVID-19. Nearly every sample came with metadata listing a de-identified subject ID, COVID-19 status, age in years and sex. The samples were drawn from the first 160 participants of the ongoing ImmuneRACE study and from 1,254 subjects provided by 6 global collaborators. A freely available public database, intended as a resource for researchers studying the immune response to SARS-CoV-2, is where the repertoires were released. HLA class I and class II types, where available, came from metadata supplied by the sample provider rather than from assay-based typing. The prospective study material was composed of cDNA or gDNA derived from T cells, B-cell-depleted T cells, or PBMCs.

Including cysteine and phenylalanine, the CDR3 has 14 amino acids. Solely the CDR3 DNA is kept, with 42 bases framed from the first base. From a lookup of the germline V gene, CDR1 and CDR2 are KGHDR and SFDVKD. Trimming takes 9 bases from V and 2 bases from J, and the germline ends sit 15 bases apart. TCRbeta CDR3 regions were amplified from genomic DNA using the immunoSEQ Assay, a bias-controlled multiplex PCR. The authors processed their data as follows. The number of nucleated cells in each sample was estimated by amplification of reference gene primers within the assay. Sequence reads were collapsed and filtered to measure the absolute abundance of every unique TCRbeta CDR3 rearrangement. Productive Simpson clonality was computed per sample as the square root of Simpson's diversity index over productive rearrangements. What TCRdb holds here is the immuneACCESS table cut down to in-frame rearrangements. Part of the clones is not present; checked against another copy, under half of the missing clones reflect an unresolved V gene, and the others are unexplained. That table is the source of V, J and clone size, and D and trimming were worked out from the DNA. The sample records about 180,000 clones, 86% of which are singletons. The top ten clones comprise approximately 7% of the sample.

Remarks on this clone: Its target antigen remains unknown. Per-base quality was not reported, and no clone a single base away is much larger than it.

Study-wide findings and limitations: Clinical and demographic metadata were provided uncurated, with the amount varying by source and participant.

Each collaborating institution followed its own protocols to collect whole blood in K2EDTA tubes. For TCRbeta analysis, collaborators shipped samples in one of three forms: frozen whole blood, isolated PBMCs, or DNA extracted from either of those sample types. Sequencing was performed on peripheral blood. The sequence came from a man in his forties or fifties with active or convalescent COVID-19. Recombination connected TRBV24-1 to TRBJ1-2; no D gene call is confident. The sequenced DNA: TGTGCCACCGGTCCTGGGCCCCCAAACTATGGCTACACCTTC. Its protein reads: CATGPGPPNYGYTF.